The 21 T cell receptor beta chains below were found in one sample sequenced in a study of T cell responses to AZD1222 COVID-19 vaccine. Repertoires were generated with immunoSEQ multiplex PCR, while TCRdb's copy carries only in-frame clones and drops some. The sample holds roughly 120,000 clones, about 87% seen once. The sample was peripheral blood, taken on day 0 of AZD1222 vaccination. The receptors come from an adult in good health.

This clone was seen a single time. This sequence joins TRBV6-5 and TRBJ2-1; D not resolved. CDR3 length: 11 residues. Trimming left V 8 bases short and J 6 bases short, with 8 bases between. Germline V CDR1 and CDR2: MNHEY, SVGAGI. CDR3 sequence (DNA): TGTGCCAGCTCGTTCGTCAATGAGCAGTTCTTC. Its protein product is CASSFVNEQFF.

CDR3 in DNA: TGTGCCACCAGCAGAGTGGGACCCGGGGAGCTGTTTTTT. Amino acid sequence: CATSRVGPGELFF. The chain links TRBV15 to TRBJ2-2; D could derive from TRBD1 or TRBD2 (5 bases each). Deletions cut 1 base from V and 6 bases from J, with 6 bases between. Germline CDR1 is LNHNV and CDR2 is YYDKDF (reference sequence). The CDR3 totals 13 residues.

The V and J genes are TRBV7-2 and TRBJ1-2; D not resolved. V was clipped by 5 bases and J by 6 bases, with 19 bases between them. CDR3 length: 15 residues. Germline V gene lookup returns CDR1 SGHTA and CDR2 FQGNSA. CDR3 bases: TGTGCCAGCAGCCCCCCTGGCAGCAGTTCCAATGGCTACACCTTC. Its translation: CASSPPGSSSNGYTF.

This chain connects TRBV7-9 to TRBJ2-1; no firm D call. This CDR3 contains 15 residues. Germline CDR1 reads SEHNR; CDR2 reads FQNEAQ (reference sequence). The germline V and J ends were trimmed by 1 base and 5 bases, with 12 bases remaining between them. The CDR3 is CASSLVSTRNNEQFF. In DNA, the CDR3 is TGTGCCAGCAGCTTAGTGTCTACTCGAAACAATGAGCAGTTCTTC.

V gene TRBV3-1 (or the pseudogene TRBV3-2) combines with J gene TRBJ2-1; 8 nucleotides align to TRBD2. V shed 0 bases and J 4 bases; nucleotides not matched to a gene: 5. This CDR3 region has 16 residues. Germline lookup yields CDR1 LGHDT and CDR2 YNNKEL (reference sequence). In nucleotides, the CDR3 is TGTGCCAGCAGCCAAGATCCGACTAGCGTTTACAATGAGCAGTTCTTC. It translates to CASSQDPTSVYNEQFF.

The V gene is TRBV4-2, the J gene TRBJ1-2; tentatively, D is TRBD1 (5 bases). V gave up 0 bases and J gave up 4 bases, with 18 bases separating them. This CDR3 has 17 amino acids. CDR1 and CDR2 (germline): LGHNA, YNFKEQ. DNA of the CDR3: TGTGCCAGCAGCCAAGATCTCGTGACAGACTTTCGCTATGGCTACACCTTC. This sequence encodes CASSQDLVTDFRYGYTF.

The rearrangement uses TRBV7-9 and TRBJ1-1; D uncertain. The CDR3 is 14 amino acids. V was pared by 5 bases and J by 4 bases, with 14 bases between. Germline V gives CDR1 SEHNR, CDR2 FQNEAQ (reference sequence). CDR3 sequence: CASSPVTLGTEAFF. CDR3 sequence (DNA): TGTGCCAGCAGCCCAGTGACACTGGGCACTGAAGCTTTCTTT.

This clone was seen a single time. The CDR3 DNA follows: TGTGCCAGCAGCCGGGACAATAGCAATCAGCCCCAGCATTTT. Translated: CASSRDNSNQPQHF. The chain links TRBV7-8 to TRBJ1-5; perhaps TRBD1 as D (6 bases). Between the trimmed V and J ends, which lost 5 bases and 0 bases, there was a span of 8 bases. The CDR3 consists of 14 residues. Looked up from germline, CDR1 is SGHVS and CDR2 is FQNEAQ.

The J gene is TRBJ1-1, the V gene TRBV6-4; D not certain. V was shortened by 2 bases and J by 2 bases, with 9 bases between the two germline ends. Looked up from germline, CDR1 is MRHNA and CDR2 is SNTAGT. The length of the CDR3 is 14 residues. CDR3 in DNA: TGTGCCAGCAGTGACGGGGATGGAAACACTGAAGCTTTCTTT. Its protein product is CASSDGDGNTEAFF.

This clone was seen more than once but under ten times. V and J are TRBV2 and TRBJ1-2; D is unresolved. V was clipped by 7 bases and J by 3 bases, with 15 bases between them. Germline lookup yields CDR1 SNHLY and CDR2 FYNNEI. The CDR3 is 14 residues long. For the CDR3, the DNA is TGTGCCAGCAAACGCACTCTATGGGACTATGGCTACACCTTC. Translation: CASKRTLWDYGYTF.

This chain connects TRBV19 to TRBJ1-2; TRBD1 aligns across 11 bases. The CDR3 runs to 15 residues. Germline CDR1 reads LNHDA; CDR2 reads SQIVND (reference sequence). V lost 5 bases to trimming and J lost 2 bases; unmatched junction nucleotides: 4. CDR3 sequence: CASSEGTGGNYGYTF. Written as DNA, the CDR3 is TGTGCCAGTAGTGAAGGGACAGGGGGGAACTATGGCTACACCTTC.

DNA for the CDR3: TGTGCCAGCAGCTTAAAGATCGATCAGCCCCAGCATTTT. Its protein is CASSLKIDQPQHF. The chain employs TRBV11-2 and TRBJ1-5, with D uncertain. The CDR3 totals 13 residues. Germline values: CDR1 SGHAT, CDR2 FQNNGV. V lost 2 bases, J lost 5 bases, and 7 bases lay in between.

The chain's CDR3 is CASRRQGFVQYF. CDR3 in DNA: TGCGCCAGCAGGCGACAAGGGTTTGTCCAGTACTTC. The chain employs TRBV5-1 and TRBJ2-5; D is uncertain. Trimming removed 5 bases from V and 10 bases from J, with 15 bases in between. CDR1 SGHRS and CDR2 YFSETQ come from the germline V gene. This CDR3 region has 12 residues.

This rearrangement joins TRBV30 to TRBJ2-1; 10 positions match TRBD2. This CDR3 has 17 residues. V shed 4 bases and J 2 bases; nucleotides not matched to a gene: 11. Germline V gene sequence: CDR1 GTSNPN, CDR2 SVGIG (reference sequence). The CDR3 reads CAWTSSGTSVAYNEQFF. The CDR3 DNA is TGTGCCTGGACCTCATCCGGGACTAGCGTTGCCTACAATGAGCAGTTCTTC.

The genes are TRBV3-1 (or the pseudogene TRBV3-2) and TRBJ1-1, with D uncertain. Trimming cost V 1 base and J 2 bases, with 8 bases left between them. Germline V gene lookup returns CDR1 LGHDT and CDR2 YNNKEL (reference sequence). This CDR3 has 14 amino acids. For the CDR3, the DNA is TGTGCCAGCAGCCAAGTACGGGGAAACACTGAAGCTTTCTTT. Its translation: CASSQVRGNTEAFF.

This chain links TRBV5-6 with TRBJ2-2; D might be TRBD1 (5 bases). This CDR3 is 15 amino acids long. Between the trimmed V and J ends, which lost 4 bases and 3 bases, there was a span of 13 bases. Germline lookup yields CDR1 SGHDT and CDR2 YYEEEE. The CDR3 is CASSPPREDTGELFF. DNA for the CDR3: TGTGCCAGCAGCCCCCCCAGGGAAGACACCGGGGAGCTGTTTTTT. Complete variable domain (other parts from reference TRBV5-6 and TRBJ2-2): DAGVTQSPTHLIKTRGQQVTLRCSPKSGHDTVSWYQQALGQGPQFIFQYYEEEERQRGNFPDRFSGHQFPNYSSELNVNALLLGDSALYLCASSPPREDTGELFFGEGSRLTVL.

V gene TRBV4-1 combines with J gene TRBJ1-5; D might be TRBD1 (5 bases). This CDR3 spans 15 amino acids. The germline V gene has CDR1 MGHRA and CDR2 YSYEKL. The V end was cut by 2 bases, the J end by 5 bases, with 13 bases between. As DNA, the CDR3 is TGCGCCAGCAGCCAACCAGGGCGAGGGCATCAGCCCCAGCATTTT. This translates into CASSQPGRGHQPQHF.

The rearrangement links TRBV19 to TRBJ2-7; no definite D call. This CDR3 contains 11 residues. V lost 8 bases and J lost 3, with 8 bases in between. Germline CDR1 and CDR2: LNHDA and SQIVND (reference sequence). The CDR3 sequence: CASQHHYEQYF. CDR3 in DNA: TGTGCCAGTCAACACCACTACGAGCAGTACTTC.

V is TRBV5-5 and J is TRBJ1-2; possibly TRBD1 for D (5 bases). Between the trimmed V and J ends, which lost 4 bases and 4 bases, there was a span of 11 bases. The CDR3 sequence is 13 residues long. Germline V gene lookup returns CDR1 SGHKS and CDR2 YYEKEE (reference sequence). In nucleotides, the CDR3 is TGTGCCAGCAGCCGGGACGGGATCTATGGCTACACCTTC. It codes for CASSRDGIYGYTF.

The CDR3 is CAWGGRGTSNQPQHF. The CDR3 DNA reads as TGTGCCTGGGGGGGAAGGGGTACTAGCAATCAGCCCCAGCATTTT. The V call is TRBV30, the J call TRBJ1-5; tentative D call: TRBD1 (5 bases). The ends were cut back, 5 bases at V and 0 bases at J, with 14 bases in the middle. The CDR3 length is 15 residues. Per the germline V gene, CDR1 is GTSNPN and CDR2 is SVGIG (reference sequence).

CDR3 sequence: CATSSALRRMDFEAFF. The CDR3 DNA follows: TGTGCCACCAGCAGCGCTCTCCGCAGAATGGATTTTGAAGCTTTCTTT. This rearrangement joins TRBV15 to TRBJ1-1; unclear D gene. This CDR3 has 16 amino acids. V dropped 3 bases and J dropped 7 bases, with 21 bases sitting between them. Germline CDR1 is LNHNV and CDR2 is YYDKDF (reference sequence).